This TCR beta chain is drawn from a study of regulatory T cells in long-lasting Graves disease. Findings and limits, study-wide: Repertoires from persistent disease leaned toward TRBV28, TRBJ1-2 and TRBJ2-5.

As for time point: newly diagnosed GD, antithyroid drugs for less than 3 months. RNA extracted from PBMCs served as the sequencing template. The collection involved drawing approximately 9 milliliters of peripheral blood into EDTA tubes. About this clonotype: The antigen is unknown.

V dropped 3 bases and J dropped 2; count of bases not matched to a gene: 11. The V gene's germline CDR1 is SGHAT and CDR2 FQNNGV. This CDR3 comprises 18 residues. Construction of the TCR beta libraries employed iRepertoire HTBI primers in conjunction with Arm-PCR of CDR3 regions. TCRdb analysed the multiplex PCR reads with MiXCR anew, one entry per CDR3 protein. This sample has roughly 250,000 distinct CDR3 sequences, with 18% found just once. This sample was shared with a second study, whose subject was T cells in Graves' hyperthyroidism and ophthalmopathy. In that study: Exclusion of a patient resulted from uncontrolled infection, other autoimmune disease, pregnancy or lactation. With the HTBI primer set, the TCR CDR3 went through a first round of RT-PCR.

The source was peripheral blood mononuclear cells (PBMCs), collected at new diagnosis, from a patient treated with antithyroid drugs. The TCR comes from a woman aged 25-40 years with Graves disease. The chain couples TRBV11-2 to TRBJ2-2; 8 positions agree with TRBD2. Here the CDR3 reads CASSFRGGLSGNTGELFF. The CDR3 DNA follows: TGTGCCAGCAGCTTCCGCGGGGGGTTAAGCGGCAACACCGGGGAGCTGTTTTTT.